The present T cell receptor (beta chain) was sequenced within a study of cytomegalovirus exposure and HLA in healthy donors. With 60 Vbeta and 13 Jbeta primers, the PCR was carried out. Some clones are missing from TCRdb's copy, which holds only in-frame ones; the method was immunoSEQ multiplex PCR. The table lists 180,000 or so clones, just under 80% of them singletons. The V segment lost 9 bases and the J segment 5 bases; nucleotides outside the gene matches: 9. Germline V gene lookup returns CDR1 SGHTA and CDR2 FQGNSA. The CDR3 extends over 14 amino acids. Sequencing used PBMCs. The chain uses TRBV7-2 and TRBJ2-5; 10 bases are a match to TRBD2. The sequence came from a young woman in good health and CMV-seronegative. CDR3 in DNA: TGTGCCAGTGCGCCGAGCGGGGGGGAGGAGACCCAGTACTTC. Its translation: CASAPSGGEETQYF.